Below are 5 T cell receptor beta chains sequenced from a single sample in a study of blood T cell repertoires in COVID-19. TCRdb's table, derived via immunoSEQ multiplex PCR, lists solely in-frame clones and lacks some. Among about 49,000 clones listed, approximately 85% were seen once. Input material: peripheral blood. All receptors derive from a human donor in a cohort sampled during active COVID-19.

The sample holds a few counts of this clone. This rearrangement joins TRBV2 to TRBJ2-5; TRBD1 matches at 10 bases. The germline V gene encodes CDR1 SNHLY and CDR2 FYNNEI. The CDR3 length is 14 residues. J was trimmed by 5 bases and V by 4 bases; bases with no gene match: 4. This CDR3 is CASSVRTGGETQYF. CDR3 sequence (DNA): TGTGCCAGCAGTGTCAGGACAGGGGGTGAGACCCAGTACTTC.

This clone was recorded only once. CDR3 sequence (DNA): TGTGCCAGCTCACCCTCGGGACAGGGAAGGGAGCAGTACTTC. Its protein product is CASSPSGQGREQYF. V usage is TRBV18 and J usage is TRBJ2-7; 9 bases align to TRBD1. Germline CDR1 KGHSH, CDR2 LQKENI. The CDR3 extends over 14 amino acids. V was pared by 3 bases and J by 7 bases, with 7 bases of the junction left unmatched.

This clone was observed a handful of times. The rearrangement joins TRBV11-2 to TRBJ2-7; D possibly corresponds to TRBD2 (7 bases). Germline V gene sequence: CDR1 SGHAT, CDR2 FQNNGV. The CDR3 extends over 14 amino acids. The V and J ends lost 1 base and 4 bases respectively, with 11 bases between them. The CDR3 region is CASSLGGGLYEQYF. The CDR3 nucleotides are TGTGCCAGCAGCTTAGGGGGGGGGCTGTACGAGCAGTACTTC.

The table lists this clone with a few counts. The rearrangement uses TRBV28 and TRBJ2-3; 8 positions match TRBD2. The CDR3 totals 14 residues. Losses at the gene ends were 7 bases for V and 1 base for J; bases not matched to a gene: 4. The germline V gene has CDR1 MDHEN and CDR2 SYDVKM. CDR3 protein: CASISGSGTDTQYF. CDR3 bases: TGTGCCAGCATAAGCGGGAGTGGCACAGATACGCAGTATTTT. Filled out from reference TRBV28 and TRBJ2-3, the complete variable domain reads DVKVTQSSRYLVKRTGEKVFLECVQDMDHENMFWYRQDPGLGLRLIYFSYDVKMKEKGDIPEGYSVSREKKERFSLILESASTNQTSMYLCASISGSGTDTQYFGPGTRLTVL.

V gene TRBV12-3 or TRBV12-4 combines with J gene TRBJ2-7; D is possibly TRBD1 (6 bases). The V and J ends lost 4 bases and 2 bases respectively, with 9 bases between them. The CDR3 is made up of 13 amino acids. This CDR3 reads CASSSGTPYEQYF. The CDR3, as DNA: TGTGCCAGCAGTTCCGGGACACCCTACGAGCAGTACTTC.